The TCR beta chain described here comes from a study of blood T cell repertoires in COVID-19. The CDR3 runs to 17 residues. Trimming took off 4 bases at V and 0 bases at J, with 19 bases between the two ends. Germline CDR1 reads SGHNT; CDR2 reads YENEEA. In the original processing: Nucleated cell counts were estimated from reference gene primer amplification. Sequencing used immunoSEQ multiplex PCR; TCRdb keeps in-frame clones, though not all of them. For V, J and clone size, that table is used; D and trimming come from the DNA. The data contain 250,000 to 300,000 clones, 85% to 90% of them singletons.

The clonotype was recovered from a young man with active or convalescent COVID-19. What was sequenced was peripheral blood. The gene calls are TRBV11-3 and TRBJ2-7, with D possibly matching TRBD1 (6 bases). CDR3 residues: CASSSAGDGTNSYEQYF. CDR3 in DNA: TGTGCCAGCAGCTCAGCCGGGGATGGGACAAACTCCTACGAGCAGTACTTC.